Listed here is a single TCR beta chain. The antigen is undetermined. This sample was included in a study of shared clonotypes between healthy human individuals. Study-level background: Used for every donor were three CD4 naive, three CD4 memory, two CD8 naive and one CD8 memory plate.

The assay was carried out at the deep level. Assay used: immunoSEQ multiplex PCR; TCRdb lists only in-frame clones, some missing. The table records about 2 million clones, about 95% of them present only once. Cells designated naive CD8 were CD45RO-negative and were positively selected for CCR7, with terminally differentiated effector memory CD45RA+ cells excluded. Study-wide results and caveats: The rarefaction results pointed to incomplete sorted-subset sequencing despite large depth. Only a few donors were included, so the genetic and exposure-history diversity represented was limited.

This receptor was identified in a young man in good health. The sequenced sample consisted of naive CD8+ T cells sorted from blood.

The CDR3 loop reads CASSLGQGALDTQYF. The CDR3 region has the DNA TGTGCCAGCAGCTTAGGACAGGGGGCCTTAGATACGCAGTATTTT. The gene calls are TRBV5-8 and TRBJ2-3; 11 positions match TRBD1. V was pared by 2 bases and J by 5 bases, with 4 bases of the junction left unmatched. The germline CDR1 and CDR2 sequences are SGHTS and YDEGEE. There are 15 residues in the CDR3.